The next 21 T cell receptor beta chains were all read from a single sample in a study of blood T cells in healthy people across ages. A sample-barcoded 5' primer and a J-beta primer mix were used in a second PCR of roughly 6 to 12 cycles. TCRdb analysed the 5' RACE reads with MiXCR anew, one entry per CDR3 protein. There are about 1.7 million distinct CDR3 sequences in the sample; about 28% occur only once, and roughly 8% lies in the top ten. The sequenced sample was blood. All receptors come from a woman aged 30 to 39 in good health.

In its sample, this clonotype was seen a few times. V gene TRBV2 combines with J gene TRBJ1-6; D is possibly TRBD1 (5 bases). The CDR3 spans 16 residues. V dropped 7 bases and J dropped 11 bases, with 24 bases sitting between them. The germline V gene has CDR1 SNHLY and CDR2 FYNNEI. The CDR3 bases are TGTGCCAGCATCACGGAATGGGCAGGGATGTCGACACCCCTCCACTTT. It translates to CASITEWAGMSTPLHF.

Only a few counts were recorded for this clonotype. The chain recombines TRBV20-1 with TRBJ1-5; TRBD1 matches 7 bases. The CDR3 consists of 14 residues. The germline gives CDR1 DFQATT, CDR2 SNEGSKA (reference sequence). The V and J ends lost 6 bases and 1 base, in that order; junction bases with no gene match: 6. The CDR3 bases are TGCAGTGCCTTCGACAGGGAAAGCAATCAGCCCCAGCATTTT. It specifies CSAFDRESNQPQHF.

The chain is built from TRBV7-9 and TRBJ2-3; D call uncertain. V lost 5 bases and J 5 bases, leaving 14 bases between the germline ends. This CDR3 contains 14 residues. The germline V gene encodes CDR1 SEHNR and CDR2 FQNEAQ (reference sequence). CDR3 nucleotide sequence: TGTGCCAGCAGCCATACTGAAGGTGGAGATACGCAGTATTTT. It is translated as CASSHTEGGDTQYF.

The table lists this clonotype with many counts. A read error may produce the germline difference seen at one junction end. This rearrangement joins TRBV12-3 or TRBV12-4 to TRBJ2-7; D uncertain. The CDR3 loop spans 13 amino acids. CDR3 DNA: TGTGCCAGCAGCTTAGGCAGGACCTACGAGCAGTACTTC. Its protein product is CASSLGRTYEQYF.

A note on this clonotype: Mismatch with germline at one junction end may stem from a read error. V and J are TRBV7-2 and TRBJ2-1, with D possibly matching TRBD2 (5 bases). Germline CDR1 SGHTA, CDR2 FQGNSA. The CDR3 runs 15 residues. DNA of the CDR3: TGTTCCAGTAGCTTAGGAGCGGCTACCTACAATGAGCAGTTCTTC. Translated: CSSSLGAATYNEQFF.

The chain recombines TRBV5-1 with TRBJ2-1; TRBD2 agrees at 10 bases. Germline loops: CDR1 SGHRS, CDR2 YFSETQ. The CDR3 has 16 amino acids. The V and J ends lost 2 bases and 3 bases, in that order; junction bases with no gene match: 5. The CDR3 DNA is TGCGCCAGCAGCTTCCGGACTAGCGGAATCTACAATGAGCAGTTCTTC. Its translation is CASSFRTSGIYNEQFF.

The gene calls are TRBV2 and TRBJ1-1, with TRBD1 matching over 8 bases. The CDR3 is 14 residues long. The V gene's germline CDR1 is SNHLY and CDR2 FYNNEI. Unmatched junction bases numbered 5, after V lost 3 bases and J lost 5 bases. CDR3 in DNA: TGTGCCAGCAGTGAGACAGGGGTGCTAACTGAAGCTTTCTTT. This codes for CASSETGVLTEAFF.

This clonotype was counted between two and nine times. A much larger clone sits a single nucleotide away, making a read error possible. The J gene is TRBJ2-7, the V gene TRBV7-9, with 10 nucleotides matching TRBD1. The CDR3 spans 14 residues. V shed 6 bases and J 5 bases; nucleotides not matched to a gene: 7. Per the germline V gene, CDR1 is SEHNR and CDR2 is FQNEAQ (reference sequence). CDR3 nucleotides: TGTGCCAGCAGACCGGGACAGGGGATCGACGAGCAGTACTTC. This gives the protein CASRPGQGIDEQYF.

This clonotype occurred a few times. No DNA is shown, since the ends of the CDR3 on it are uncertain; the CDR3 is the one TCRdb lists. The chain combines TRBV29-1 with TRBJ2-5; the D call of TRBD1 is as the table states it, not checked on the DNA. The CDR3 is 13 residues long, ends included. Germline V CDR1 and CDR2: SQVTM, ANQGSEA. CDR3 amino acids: CSVGMGAAELEYF.

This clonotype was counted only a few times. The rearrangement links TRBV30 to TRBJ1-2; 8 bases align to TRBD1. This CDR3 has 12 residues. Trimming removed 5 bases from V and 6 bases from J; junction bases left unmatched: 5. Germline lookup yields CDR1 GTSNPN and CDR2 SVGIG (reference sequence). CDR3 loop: CAWGQGFDGYTF. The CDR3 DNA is TGTGCCTGGGGACAGGGCTTTGATGGCTACACCTTC.

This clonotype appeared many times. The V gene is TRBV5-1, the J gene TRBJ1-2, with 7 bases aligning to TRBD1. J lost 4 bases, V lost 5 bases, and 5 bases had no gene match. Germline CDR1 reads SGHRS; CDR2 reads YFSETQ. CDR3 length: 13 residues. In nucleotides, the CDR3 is TGCGCCAGCAGGGTGGGACAGACCTATGGCTACACCTTC. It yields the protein CASRVGQTYGYTF.

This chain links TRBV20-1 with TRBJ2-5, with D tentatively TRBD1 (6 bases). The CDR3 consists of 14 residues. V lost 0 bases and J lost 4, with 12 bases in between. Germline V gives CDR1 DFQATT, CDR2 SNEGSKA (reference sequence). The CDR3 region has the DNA TGCAGTGCTAGAGATTATCAGGGGAGAGAGACCCAGTACTTC. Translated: CSARDYQGRETQYF.

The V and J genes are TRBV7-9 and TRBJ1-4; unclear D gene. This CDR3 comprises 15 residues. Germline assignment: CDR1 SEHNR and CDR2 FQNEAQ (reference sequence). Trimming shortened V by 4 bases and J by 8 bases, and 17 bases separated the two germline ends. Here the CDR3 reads CASSSNFVSGEKLFF. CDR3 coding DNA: TGTGCCAGCAGCTCCAATTTTGTTAGCGGCGAAAAACTGTTTTTT.

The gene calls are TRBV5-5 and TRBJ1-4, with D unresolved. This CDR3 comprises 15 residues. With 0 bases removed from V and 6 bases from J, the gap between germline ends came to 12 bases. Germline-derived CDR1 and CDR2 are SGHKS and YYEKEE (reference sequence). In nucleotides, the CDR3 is TGTGCCAGCAGCTTGGTCCGCCAGTCCCATGAAAAACTGTTTTTT. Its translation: CASSLVRQSHEKLFF.

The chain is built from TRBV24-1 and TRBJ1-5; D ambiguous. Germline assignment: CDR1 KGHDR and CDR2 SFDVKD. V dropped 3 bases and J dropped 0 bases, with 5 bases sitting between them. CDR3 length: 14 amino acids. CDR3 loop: CATSDPDSNQPQHF. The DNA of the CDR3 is TGTGCCACCAGTGATCCAGATAGCAATCAGCCCCAGCATTTT.

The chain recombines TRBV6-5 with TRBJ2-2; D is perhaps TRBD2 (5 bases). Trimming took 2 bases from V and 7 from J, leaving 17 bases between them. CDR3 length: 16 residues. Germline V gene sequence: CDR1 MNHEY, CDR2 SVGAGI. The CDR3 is CASSYPAGMINGELFF. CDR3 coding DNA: TGTGCCAGCAGTTACCCCGCCGGGATGATCAACGGGGAGCTGTTTTTT.

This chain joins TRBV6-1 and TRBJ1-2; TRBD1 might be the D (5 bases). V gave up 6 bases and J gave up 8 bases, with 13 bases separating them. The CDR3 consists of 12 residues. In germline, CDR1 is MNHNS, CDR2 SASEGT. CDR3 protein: CASRWGGEGYTF. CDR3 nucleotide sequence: TGTGCCAGCAGGTGGGGGGGAGAAGGCTACACCTTC.

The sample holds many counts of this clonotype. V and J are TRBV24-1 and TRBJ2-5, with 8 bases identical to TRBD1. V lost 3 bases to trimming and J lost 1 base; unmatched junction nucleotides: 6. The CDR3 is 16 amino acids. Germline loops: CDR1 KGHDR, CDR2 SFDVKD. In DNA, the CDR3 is TGTGCCACCAGTGATCAACAGGGGGGTTTCCAAGAGACCCAGTACTTC. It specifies CATSDQQGGFQETQYF.

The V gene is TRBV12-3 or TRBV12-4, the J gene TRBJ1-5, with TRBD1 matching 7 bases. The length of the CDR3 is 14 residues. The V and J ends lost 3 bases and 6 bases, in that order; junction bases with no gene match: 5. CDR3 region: CASSFTGEGQPQHF. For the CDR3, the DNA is TGTGCCAGCAGTTTCACAGGGGAGGGTCAGCCCCAGCATTTT.

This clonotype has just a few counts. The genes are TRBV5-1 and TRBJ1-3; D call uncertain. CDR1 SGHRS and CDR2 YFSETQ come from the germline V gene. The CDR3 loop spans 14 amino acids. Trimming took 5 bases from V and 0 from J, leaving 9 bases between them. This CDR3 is CASRYGRSGNTIYF. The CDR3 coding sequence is TGCGCCAGCAGATACGGCCGCTCTGGAAACACCATATATTTT.

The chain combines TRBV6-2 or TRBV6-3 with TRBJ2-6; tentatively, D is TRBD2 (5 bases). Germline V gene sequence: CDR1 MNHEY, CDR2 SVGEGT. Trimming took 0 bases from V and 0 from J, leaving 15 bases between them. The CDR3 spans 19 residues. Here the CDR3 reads CASSYSLGRGSSGANVLTF. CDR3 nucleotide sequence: TGTGCCAGCAGTTACTCACTGGGCAGAGGGAGCTCTGGGGCCAACGTCCTGACTTTC.